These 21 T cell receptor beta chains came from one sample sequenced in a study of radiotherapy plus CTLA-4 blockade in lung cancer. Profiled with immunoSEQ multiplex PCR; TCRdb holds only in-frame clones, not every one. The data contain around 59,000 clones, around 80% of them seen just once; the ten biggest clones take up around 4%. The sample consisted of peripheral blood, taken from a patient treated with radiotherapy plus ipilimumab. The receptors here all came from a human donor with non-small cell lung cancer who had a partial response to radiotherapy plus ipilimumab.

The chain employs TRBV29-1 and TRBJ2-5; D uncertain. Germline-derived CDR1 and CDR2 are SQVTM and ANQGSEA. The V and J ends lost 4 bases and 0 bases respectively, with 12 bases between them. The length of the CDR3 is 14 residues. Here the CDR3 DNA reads TGCAGCGTTGTCGGTAGAGCGCACCAAGAGACCCAGTACTTC. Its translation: CSVVGRAHQETQYF.

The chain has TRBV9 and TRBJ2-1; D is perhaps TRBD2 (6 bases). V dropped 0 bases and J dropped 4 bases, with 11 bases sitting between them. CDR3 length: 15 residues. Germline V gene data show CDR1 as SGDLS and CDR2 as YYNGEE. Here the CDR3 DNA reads TGTGCCAGCAGCGTAGCCGGGGGAGATTACAATGAGCAGTTCTTC. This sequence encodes CASSVAGGDYNEQFF.

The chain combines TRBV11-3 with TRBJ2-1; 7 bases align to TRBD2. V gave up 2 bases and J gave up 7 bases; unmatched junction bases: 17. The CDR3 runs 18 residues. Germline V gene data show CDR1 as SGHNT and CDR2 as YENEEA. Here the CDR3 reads CASSLTSTGTLGGNEQFF. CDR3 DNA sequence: TGTGCCAGCAGCTTAACCTCTACCGGGACGCTCGGGGGGAATGAGCAGTTCTTC.

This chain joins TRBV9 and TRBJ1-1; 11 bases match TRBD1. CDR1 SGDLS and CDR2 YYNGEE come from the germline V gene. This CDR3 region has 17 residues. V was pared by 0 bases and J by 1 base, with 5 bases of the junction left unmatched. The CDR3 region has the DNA TGTGCCAGCAGCGTAGCTGGACAGGGGGCAGGGAACACTGAAGCTTTCTTT. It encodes CASSVAGQGAGNTEAFF.

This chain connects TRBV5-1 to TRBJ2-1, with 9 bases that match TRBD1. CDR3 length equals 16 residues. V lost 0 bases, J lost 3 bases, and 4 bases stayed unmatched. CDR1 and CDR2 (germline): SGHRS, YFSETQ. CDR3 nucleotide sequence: TGCGCCAGCAGCTTGGCCGCGACAGGGGGCTACAATGAGCAGTTCTTC. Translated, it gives CASSLAATGGYNEQFF.

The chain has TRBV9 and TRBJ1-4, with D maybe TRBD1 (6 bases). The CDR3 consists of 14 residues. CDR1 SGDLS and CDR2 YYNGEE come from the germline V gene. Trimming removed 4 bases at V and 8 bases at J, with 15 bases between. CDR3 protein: CASSPTGRREKLFF. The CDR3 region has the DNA TGTGCCAGCAGCCCGACAGGACGAAGAGAAAAACTGTTTTTT.

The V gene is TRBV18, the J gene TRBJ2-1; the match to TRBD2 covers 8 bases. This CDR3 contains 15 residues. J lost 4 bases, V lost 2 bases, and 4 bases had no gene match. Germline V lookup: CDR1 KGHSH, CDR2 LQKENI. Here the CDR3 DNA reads TGTGCCAGCTCACCATCCGGGGGGGTATACAATGAGCAGTTCTTC. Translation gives CASSPSGGVYNEQFF.

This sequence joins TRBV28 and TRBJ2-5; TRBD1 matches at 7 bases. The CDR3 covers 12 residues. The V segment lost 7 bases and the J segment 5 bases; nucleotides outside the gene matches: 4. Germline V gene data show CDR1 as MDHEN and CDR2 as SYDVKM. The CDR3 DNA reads TGTGCCAGCAAGACAGGGAGTGAGACCCAGTACTTC. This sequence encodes CASKTGSETQYF.

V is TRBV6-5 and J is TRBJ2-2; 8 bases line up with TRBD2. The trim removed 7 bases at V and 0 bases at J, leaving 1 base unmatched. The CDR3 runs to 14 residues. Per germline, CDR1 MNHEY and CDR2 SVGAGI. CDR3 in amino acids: CASTLAANTGELFF. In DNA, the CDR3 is TGTGCCAGCACACTAGCGGCGAACACCGGGGAGCTGTTTTTT.

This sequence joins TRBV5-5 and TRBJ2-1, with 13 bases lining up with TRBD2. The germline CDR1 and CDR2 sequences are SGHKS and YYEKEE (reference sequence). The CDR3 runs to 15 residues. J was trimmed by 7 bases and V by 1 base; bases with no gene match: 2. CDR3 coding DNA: TGTGCCAGCAGCTTGACTAGCGGGGGGGGGAATGAGCAGTTCTTC. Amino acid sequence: CASSLTSGGGNEQFF.

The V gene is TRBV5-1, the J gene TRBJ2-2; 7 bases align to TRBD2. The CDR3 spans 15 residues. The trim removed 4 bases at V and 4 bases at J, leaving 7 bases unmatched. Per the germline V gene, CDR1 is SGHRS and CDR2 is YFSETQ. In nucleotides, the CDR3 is TGCGCCAGCAGCCCCGTGGGCGGGGGCACCGGGGAGCTGTTTTTT. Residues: CASSPVGGGTGELFF.

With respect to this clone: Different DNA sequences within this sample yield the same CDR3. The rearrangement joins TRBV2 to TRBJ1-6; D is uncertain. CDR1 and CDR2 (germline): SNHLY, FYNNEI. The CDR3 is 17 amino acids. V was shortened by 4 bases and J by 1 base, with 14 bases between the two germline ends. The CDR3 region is CASSAGEGRSYNSPLHF. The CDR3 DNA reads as TGTGCCAGCAGTGCTGGGGAGGGCAGGTCCTATAATTCACCCCTCCACTTT.

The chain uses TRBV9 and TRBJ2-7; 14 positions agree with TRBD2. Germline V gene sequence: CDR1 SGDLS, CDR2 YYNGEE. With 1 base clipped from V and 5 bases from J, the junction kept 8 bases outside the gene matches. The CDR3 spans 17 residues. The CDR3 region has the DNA TGTGCCAGCAGCGTACAGGCGACTAGCGGGGGGGCCGACGAGCAGTACTTC. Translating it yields CASSVQATSGGADEQYF. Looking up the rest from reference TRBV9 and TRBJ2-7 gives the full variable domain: DSGVTQTPKHLITATGQRVTLRCSPRSGDLSVYWYQQSLDQGLQFLIQYYNGEERAKGNILERFSAQQFPDLHSELNLSSLELGDSALYFCASSVQATSGGADEQYFGPGTRLTVT.

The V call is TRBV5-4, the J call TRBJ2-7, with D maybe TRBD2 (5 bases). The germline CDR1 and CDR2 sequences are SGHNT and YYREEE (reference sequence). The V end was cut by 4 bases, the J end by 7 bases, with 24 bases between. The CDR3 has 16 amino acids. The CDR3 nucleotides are TGTGCCAGCAGCAGCTACCAGGATCGCAGGTCGGGAGAGCAGTACTTC. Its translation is CASSSYQDRRSGEQYF.

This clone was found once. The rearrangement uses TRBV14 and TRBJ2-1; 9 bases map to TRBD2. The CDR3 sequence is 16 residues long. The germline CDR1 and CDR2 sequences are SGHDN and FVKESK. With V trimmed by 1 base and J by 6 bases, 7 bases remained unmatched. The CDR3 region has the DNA TGTGCCAGCAGCCAAGTACGGCGGGGGGGCGTCAATGAGCAGTTCTTC. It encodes CASSQVRRGGVNEQFF.

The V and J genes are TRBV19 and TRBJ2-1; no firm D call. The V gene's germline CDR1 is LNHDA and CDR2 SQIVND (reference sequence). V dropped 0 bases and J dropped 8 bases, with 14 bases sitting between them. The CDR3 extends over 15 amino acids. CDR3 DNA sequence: TGTGCCAGTAGTATAGAGGGCTGGCCCCAGGATGAGCAGTTCTTC. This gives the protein CASSIEGWPQDEQFF.

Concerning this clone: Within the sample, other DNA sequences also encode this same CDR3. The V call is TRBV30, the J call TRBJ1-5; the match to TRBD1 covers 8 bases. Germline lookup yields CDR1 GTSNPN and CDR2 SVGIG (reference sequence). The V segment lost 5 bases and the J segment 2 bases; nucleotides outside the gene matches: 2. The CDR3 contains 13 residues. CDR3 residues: CAWSGGGNQPQHF. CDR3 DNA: TGTGCCTGGTCAGGGGGCGGCAATCAGCCCCAGCATTTT.

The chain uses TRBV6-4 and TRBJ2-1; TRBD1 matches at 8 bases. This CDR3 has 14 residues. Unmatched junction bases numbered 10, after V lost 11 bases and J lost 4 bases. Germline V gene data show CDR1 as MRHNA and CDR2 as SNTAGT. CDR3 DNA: TGTGCCCCGAGTCCGGGACAGGTTTACAATGAGCAGTTCTTC. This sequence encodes CAPSPGQVYNEQFF.

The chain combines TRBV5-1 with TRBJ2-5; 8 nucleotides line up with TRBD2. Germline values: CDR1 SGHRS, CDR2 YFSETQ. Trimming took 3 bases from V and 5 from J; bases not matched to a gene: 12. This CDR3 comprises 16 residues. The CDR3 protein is CASSYGGGTPGETQYF. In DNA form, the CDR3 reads TGCGCCAGCAGCTACGGCGGGGGGACGCCCGGGGAGACCCAGTACTTC.

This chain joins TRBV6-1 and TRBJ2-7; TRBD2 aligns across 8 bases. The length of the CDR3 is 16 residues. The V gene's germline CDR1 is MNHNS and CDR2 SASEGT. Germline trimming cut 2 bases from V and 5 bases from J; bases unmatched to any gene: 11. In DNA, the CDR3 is TGTGCCAGCAGTGAATACTCCGGGACTAGATCGGACGAGCAGTACTTC. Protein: CASSEYSGTRSDEQYF.

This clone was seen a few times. The CDR3 spells CASSLGGLAGTYEQYF. In DNA, the CDR3 is TGTGCCAGCAGCTTGGGAGGACTAGCGGGTACCTACGAGCAGTACTTC. This chain links TRBV5-4 with TRBJ2-7; 11 positions match TRBD2. The CDR3 is 16 residues long. The germline gives CDR1 SGHNT, CDR2 YYREEE (reference sequence). V gave up 0 bases and J gave up 2 bases; unmatched junction bases: 4.